This T cell receptor (beta chain) was profiled in a study of CD8 T cells in Susac syndrome. This CDR3 has 14 amino acids. The germline V gene encodes CDR1 SNHLY and CDR2 FYNNEI. V shed 8 bases, J shed 2 bases, and the junction held 7 bases outside the gene matches. Reverse transcription used roughly 0.5 to 1 ug RNA and random hexamers. TCRdb called the immunoSEQ multiplex PCR reads again in MiXCR, with one record for every CDR3 protein. The sample includes about 120,000 distinct CDR3 sequences, 94% of them seen just once. Sequencing was done on a sample of CD4+ T cells from PBMCs. The rearrangement uses TRBV2 and TRBJ2-3; 7 bases fit TRBD2. The sequence was collected from a human donor in good health. In DNA, the CDR3 is TGTGCCAGCTGGACTAGTGGTTTCACAGATACGCAGTATTTT. It yields the protein CASWTSGFTDTQYF.